This T cell receptor beta chain emerged from a study of blood T cell repertoires in COVID-19 (dated by TCRdb to about 2020). In the study overall: The collaborator samples originated in the United States, Italy and Spain and spanned the acute and convalescent phases of COVID-19. The material from the prospective study consisted of cDNA or gDNA derived from T cells, B-cell-depleted T cells, or PBMCs. Subjects who had been exposed to COVID-19, were actively infected with it, or had recovered from it provided the deeply sampled blood TCRbeta repertoires that made up the dataset. The repertoires were released in a freely available public database meant as a resource for research on the immune response to SARS-CoV-2. The samples were drawn from the first 160 participants of the ongoing ImmuneRACE study and from 950 to 1,500 subjects provided by 6 global collaborators. A de-identified subject ID, COVID-19 status, age in years and sex were almost always included in the sample metadata. Where available, HLA class I and class II types were obtained from metadata supplied by the sample provider rather than from assay-based typing.

Comment on this clone: The antigen this receptor binds is unknown. No base qualities exist here, and no much larger clone lies one base off it.

Samples from volunteer blood donors who had recovered from COVID-19 were contributed by a second Seattle source. Each collaborating institution followed its own protocols to collect whole blood in K2EDTA tubes. For TCRbeta analysis, collaborators shipped samples in one of three forms: frozen whole blood, isolated PBMCs, or DNA extracted from either of those sample types. General study outcomes and caveats: The amount of clinical and demographic metadata varied by source and participant and was provided uncurated.

CDR1 SGHVS and CDR2 FQNEAQ were looked up in the germline V gene. The CDR3 goes from the cysteine to the phenylalanine over 13 residues. Only the CDR3 part of the read is kept: 39 bases, read in frame from the first base. V is pared back by 10 bases and J by 4 bases, with 16 bases lying between the germline termini. TCRbeta CDR3 regions were amplified from genomic DNA by means of the immunoSEQ Assay, a bias-controlled multiplex PCR. In the paper's pipeline: The number of nucleated cells in each sample was estimated from the amplification of reference gene primers within the assay. To quantify the absolute abundance of each unique TCRbeta CDR3 rearrangement, sequence reads were collapsed and filtered. For each sample, productive Simpson clonality was calculated as the square root of Simpson's diversity index over productive rearrangements. The clones in this table, taken by TCRdb from immuneACCESS, are in-frame only. Not every clone is retained; where verified, under half of the shortfall comes from an unresolved V gene, and the cause of the rest is unknown. V and J calls and clone size are those listed in that table; D and trimming were worked out from the DNA. The sample table records about 180,000 clones; 80% to 90% of these occur just once. Of the sample, approximately 2% falls within the top ten clones.

The clonotype was recovered from a man between 18 and 35 years old who had recovered from COVID-19. The rearrangement joined TRBV7-8 to TRBJ1-1; 6 matching bases give a weak D call of TRBD1. The sample was peripheral blood. The CDR3 amino acid sequence is: CAIGWDTTTEAFF. The bases are TGTGCCATAGGTTGGGACACAACCACTGAAGCTTTCTTT.